Each of the 29 T cell receptor beta chains below was sequenced from the same sample in a study of OX40 agonist ivuxolimab in advanced cancers. Method: immunoSEQ multiplex PCR; TCRdb's copy keeps in-frame clones and lacks some. The top ten hold approximately 23% of the sample, which has roughly 26,000 clones, roughly 90% seen once. The sample here was CD4+ or CD8+ T cells sorted from blood, taken in a trial of the OX40 agonist ivuxolimab. The source of these receptors is an adult with an advanced solid tumor such as melanoma, head and neck, liver or kidney cancer.

The chain joins TRBV7-8 to TRBJ2-7, with TRBD2 matching over 9 bases. Trimming at V came to 5 bases and at J to 3 bases, leaving 5 bases not matched to a gene. The CDR3 is 14 amino acids. Per germline, CDR1 SGHVS and CDR2 FQNEAQ. The CDR3 region is CASSPGGRVYEQYF. CDR3 DNA: TGTGCCAGCAGCCCCGGCGGGAGGGTCTACGAGCAGTACTTC.

V gene TRBV6-5 combines with J gene TRBJ2-6; 7 bases line up with TRBD2. The CDR3 runs 15 residues. The V segment lost 8 bases and the J segment 0 bases; nucleotides outside the gene matches: 4. Germline assignment: CDR1 MNHEY and CDR2 SVGAGI. CDR3 residues: CASRGVYSGANVLTF. The CDR3 DNA is TGTGCCAGCCGGGGGGTTTACTCTGGGGCCAACGTCCTGACTTTC.

The rearrangement joins TRBV4-3 to TRBJ1-1; 8 bases align to TRBD1. Germline assignment: CDR1 LGHNA and CDR2 YSLEER. The CDR3 runs 14 residues. Trimming took 0 bases from V and 4 from J; bases not matched to a gene: 1. CDR3 loop: CASSQDTGGTEAFF. Here the CDR3 DNA reads TGCGCCAGCAGCCAAGATACAGGGGGCACTGAAGCTTTCTTT.

The chain recombines TRBV28 with TRBJ1-5; TRBD1 aligns across 8 bases. Germline loops: CDR1 MDHEN, CDR2 SYDVKM. V shed 6 bases, J shed 11 bases, and the junction held 12 bases outside the gene matches. The CDR3 covers 14 residues. CDR3 sequence: CASSSESTGVAQHF. The CDR3 DNA is TGTGCCAGCAGCTCCGAGTCGACAGGGGTGGCCCAGCATTTT.

CDR3 region: CASSQDGSLPTYEQYF. The CDR3 DNA follows: TGCGCCAGCAGCCAAGACGGTAGCTTACCTACCTACGAGCAGTACTTC. The chain has TRBV4-1 and TRBJ2-7; D remains unclear. The CDR3 totals 16 residues. Per the germline V gene, CDR1 is MGHRA and CDR2 is YSYEKL. V lost 0 bases and J 2 bases, leaving 14 bases between the germline ends.

The chain carries TRBV6-4 and TRBJ2-1, with TRBD2 identical over 12 bases. This CDR3 comprises 14 residues. The trim removed 6 bases at V and 9 bases at J, leaving 6 bases unmatched. CDR1 MRHNA and CDR2 SNTAGT come from the germline V gene. The CDR3 sequence is CASSVLAGGGEQFF. CDR3 nucleotide sequence: TGTGCCAGCAGCGTACTAGCGGGAGGTGGTGAGCAGTTCTTC.

The J gene is TRBJ2-1, the V gene TRBV5-4, with a tentative D call TRBD2 (6 bases). V lost 6 bases to trimming and J lost 12 bases, with 22 bases between them. The CDR3 covers 14 residues. The germline gives CDR1 SGHNT, CDR2 YYREEE (reference sequence). The CDR3 spells CASTTVEGGPGQFF. The CDR3 DNA reads TGTGCCAGCACCACCGTCGAGGGAGGCCCAGGGCAGTTCTTC.

The rearrangement uses TRBV7-2 and TRBJ1-5; D gene uncertain. The germline V and J ends were trimmed by 5 bases and 0 bases, with 17 bases remaining between them. Germline CDR1 reads SGHTA; CDR2 reads FQGNSA. This CDR3 has 17 amino acids. CDR3 amino acids: CASSPSLSYYSNQPQHF. CDR3 DNA: TGTGCCAGCAGCCCATCCCTATCTTATTATAGCAATCAGCCCCAGCATTTT.

The chain employs TRBV4-1 and TRBJ1-4, with TRBD1 as a possible D gene (5 bases). V lost 4 bases and J lost 7, with 19 bases in between. CDR3 length: 16 residues. Germline V gives CDR1 MGHRA, CDR2 YSYEKL. CDR3 protein: CASSPGGGGLGEKLFF. CDR3 coding DNA: TGCGCCAGCAGCCCCGGAGGCGGGGGGTTAGGTGAAAAACTGTTTTTT.

The chain has TRBV28 and TRBJ2-7; D possibly matches TRBD1 or TRBD2 (5 bases each). V was cut by 3 bases and J by 1 base, with 7 bases left in between. The germline CDR1 and CDR2 sequences are MDHEN and SYDVKM. This CDR3 region has 13 residues. The CDR3 sequence: CASSFWGSYEQYF. CDR3 bases: TGTGCCAGCAGTTTCTGGGGGTCCTACGAGCAGTACTTC.

The chain has TRBV7-6 and TRBJ2-1; either TRBD1 or TRBD2 may fit D (5 bases each). The CDR3 length is 17 residues. V lost 1 base and J 1 base, leaving 14 bases between the germline ends. Germline V gives CDR1 SGHVS, CDR2 FNYEAQ. CDR3 residues: CASSLEFSGLSYNEQFF. CDR3 nucleotides: TGTGCCAGCAGCTTAGAGTTTTCGGGGCTGTCCTACAATGAGCAGTTCTTC.

J is TRBJ1-1 and V is TRBV10-2; D is uncertain. Trimming cost V 4 bases and J 12 bases, with 15 bases left between them. Germline V gene sequence: CDR1 WSHSY, CDR2 SAAADI. The CDR3 contains 12 residues. CDR3 bases: TGCGCCAGCAGTGCCTTAACAAACTTGACTTTCTTT. Protein sequence: CASSALTNLTFF.

The chain combines TRBV7-9 with TRBJ2-7, with TRBD1 as a possible D gene (5 bases). CDR1 and CDR2 from the germline V gene are SEHNR and FQNEAQ (reference sequence). There are 13 residues in the CDR3. Trimming took off 4 bases at V and 1 base at J, with 8 bases between the two ends. Here the CDR3 reads CASSSTVSYEQYF. CDR3 nucleotides: TGTGCCAGCAGCTCGACAGTTTCCTACGAGCAGTACTTC.

The V call is TRBV15, the J call TRBJ1-2; TRBD1 agrees at 7 bases. CDR3 length equals 13 residues. V shed 9 bases, J shed 4 bases, and the junction held 8 bases outside the gene matches. Per germline, CDR1 LNHNV and CDR2 YYDKDF (reference sequence). The CDR3 protein is CATTGTDIYGYTF. The CDR3 DNA follows: TGTGCCACTACCGGGACAGACATCTATGGCTACACCTTC.

The chain is built from TRBV9 and TRBJ1-2; tentative D call: TRBD1 (6 bases). The V gene lost 3 bases and the J gene lost 7 bases, with 13 bases spanning the gap. This CDR3 has 13 residues. Germline V lookup: CDR1 SGDLS, CDR2 YYNGEE. The CDR3 loop reads CASSAGVLSGYTF. The CDR3 bases are TGTGCCAGCAGCGCAGGGGTCCTGAGTGGCTACACCTTC.

The chain joins TRBV14 to TRBJ1-1; a weak D match, TRBD1 (6 bases). Germline V lookup: CDR1 SGHDN, CDR2 FVKESK. With 0 bases removed from V and 0 bases from J, the gap between germline ends came to 26 bases. CDR3 size: 21 residues. The CDR3 loop reads CASSQDWGQRVEGTLNTEAFF. The CDR3 DNA follows: TGTGCCAGCAGCCAAGATTGGGGACAACGGGTCGAAGGGACCTTGAACACTGAAGCTTTCTTT.

This clone was seen a handful of times. The chain has TRBV6-1 and TRBJ2-7; weak D call: TRBD1 (6 bases). The V end was cut by 5 bases, the J end by 0 bases, with 11 bases between. The CDR3 is made up of 14 amino acids. Looked up from germline, CDR1 is MNHNS and CDR2 is SASEGT. DNA for the CDR3: TGTGCCAGCAGTTCAGGGGAGAGCTCCTACGAGCAGTACTTC. It codes for CASSSGESSYEQYF.

In nucleotides, the CDR3 is TGTGCCAGCACCCTAGCGGGGAACTCCTACGAGCAGTACTTC. The encoded protein is CASTLAGNSYEQYF. The J gene is TRBJ2-7, the V gene TRBV7-2; TRBD2 matches 9 bases. Trimming removed 7 bases from V and 0 bases from J; junction bases left unmatched: 4. This CDR3 is 14 amino acids long. Germline lookup yields CDR1 SGHTA and CDR2 FQGNSA. Combining the CDR3 with reference TRBV7-2 and TRBJ2-7 gives the whole variable domain GAGVSQSPSNKVTEKGKDVELRCDPISGHTALYWYRQSLGQGLEFLIYFQGNSAPDKSGLPSDRFSAERTGGSVSTLTIQRTQQEDSAVYLCASTLAGNSYEQYFGPGTRLTVT.

This chain joins TRBV7-9 and TRBJ2-7; tentative D call: TRBD2 (6 bases). This CDR3 spans 16 amino acids. Trimming removed 5 bases at V and 0 bases at J, with 17 bases between. Per the germline V gene, CDR1 is SEHNR and CDR2 is FQNEAQ (reference sequence). The CDR3, as DNA: TGTGCCAGCAGCGGAGGGGCAGGGATAAACTCCTACGAGCAGTACTTC. Translated, it gives CASSGGAGINSYEQYF.

The genes are TRBV27 and TRBJ1-5; D not certain. Per germline, CDR1 MNHEY and CDR2 SMNVEV (reference sequence). There are 14 residues in the CDR3. Trimming stripped 5 bases from V and 4 bases from J, with 12 bases between. The CDR3 spells CASSQGRGNQPQHF. The CDR3 DNA reads TGTGCCAGCAGTCAAGGACGGGGAAATCAGCCCCAGCATTTT.

The chain joins TRBV9 to TRBJ2-3, with TRBD2 as a possible D gene (5 bases). There are 17 residues in the CDR3. V was trimmed by 4 bases and J by 2 bases, leaving 20 bases between them. CDR1 SGDLS and CDR2 YYNGEE come from the germline V gene. CDR3 protein: CASSPKVGGLLTDTQYF. The CDR3 nucleotides are TGTGCCAGCAGCCCAAAGGTGGGCGGACTCCTCACAGATACGCAGTATTTT.

The rearrangement uses TRBV4-1 and TRBJ2-7, with TRBD1 as a possible D gene (5 bases). V lost 0 bases, J lost 4 bases, and 13 bases lay in between. The germline gives CDR1 MGHRA, CDR2 YSYEKL. The CDR3 sequence is 15 residues long. The DNA for the CDR3 is TGCGCCAGCAGCCAAGAATATCACAGGAGATACGAGCAGTACTTC. It yields the protein CASSQEYHRRYEQYF.

V gene TRBV19 combines with J gene TRBJ1-5, with 7 bases matching TRBD1. Trimming took 4 bases from V and 2 from J; bases not matched to a gene: 11. The CDR3 is 17 residues long. Germline assignment: CDR1 LNHDA and CDR2 SQIVND (reference sequence). The CDR3 nucleotides are TGTGCCAGTAGTACTACAGGGGTGGGATCGGGCAATCAGCCCCAGCATTTT. Amino acid sequence: CASSTTGVGSGNQPQHF. Complete variable domain (other parts from reference TRBV19 and TRBJ1-5): DGGITQSPKYLFRKEGQNVTLSCEQNLNHDAMYWYRQDPGQGLRLIYYSQIVNDFQKGDIAEGYSVSREKKESFPLTVTSAQKNPTAFYLCASSTTGVGSGNQPQHFGDGTRLSIL.

CDR3 region: CASSQTGASNQPQHF. The CDR3 DNA is TGCGCCAGCAGCCAAACAGGGGCTAGCAATCAGCCCCAGCATTTT. The chain employs TRBV4-1 and TRBJ1-5; 7 bases fit TRBD1. The germline V gene has CDR1 MGHRA and CDR2 YSYEKL. This CDR3 contains 15 residues. V lost 2 bases, J lost 0 bases, and 1 base stayed unmatched.

The chain couples TRBV11-3 to TRBJ2-6; either TRBD1 or TRBD2 may fit D (5 bases each). This CDR3 has 16 amino acids. Germline V gene sequence: CDR1 SGHNT, CDR2 YENEEA. Trimming pared 5 bases from V and 6 bases from J, leaving 17 bases between. DNA for the CDR3: TGTGCCAGCAGCCCCCCTGGGGGTGAAAAGGCCAACGTCCTGACTTTC. Translation gives CASSPPGGEKANVLTF.

The V call is TRBV13, the J call TRBJ2-1; D ambiguous. Deletions cut 1 base from V and 5 bases from J, with 9 bases between. The CDR3 sequence is 14 residues long. Germline lookup yields CDR1 PRHDT and CDR2 FYEKMQ (reference sequence). CDR3 in amino acids: CASSLDPTNNEQFF. The DNA of the CDR3 is TGTGCCAGCAGCTTAGATCCTACAAACAATGAGCAGTTCTTC.

DNA for the CDR3: TGTGCCAGCAGCGTAGGGAATTCAGGGGGCACTGAAGCTTTCTTT. Translating it yields CASSVGNSGGTEAFF. V gene TRBV9 combines with J gene TRBJ1-1; 7 bases line up with TRBD1. Germline lookup yields CDR1 SGDLS and CDR2 YYNGEE. The CDR3 consists of 15 residues. With V trimmed by 0 bases and J by 4 bases, 6 bases remained unmatched.

The genes are TRBV7-9 and TRBJ2-7, with 9 bases aligning to TRBD1. This CDR3 spans 15 amino acids. Germline CDR1 and CDR2: SEHNR and FQNEAQ (reference sequence). J was trimmed by 0 bases and V by 5 bases; bases with no gene match: 5. CDR3 coding DNA: TGTGCCAGCAGCCGCGGACAGGGGAGCTCCTACGAGCAGTACTTC. Its protein product is CASSRGQGSSYEQYF.

The chain uses TRBV6-5 and TRBJ2-2, with D unclear. V was pared by 7 bases and J by 6 bases, with 18 bases between. Germline CDR1 reads MNHEY; CDR2 reads SVGAGI. The CDR3 extends over 15 amino acids. CDR3 loop: CASTKISSRPGELFF. The DNA of the CDR3 is TGTGCCAGCACCAAAATAAGTTCACGCCCCGGGGAGCTGTTTTTT.